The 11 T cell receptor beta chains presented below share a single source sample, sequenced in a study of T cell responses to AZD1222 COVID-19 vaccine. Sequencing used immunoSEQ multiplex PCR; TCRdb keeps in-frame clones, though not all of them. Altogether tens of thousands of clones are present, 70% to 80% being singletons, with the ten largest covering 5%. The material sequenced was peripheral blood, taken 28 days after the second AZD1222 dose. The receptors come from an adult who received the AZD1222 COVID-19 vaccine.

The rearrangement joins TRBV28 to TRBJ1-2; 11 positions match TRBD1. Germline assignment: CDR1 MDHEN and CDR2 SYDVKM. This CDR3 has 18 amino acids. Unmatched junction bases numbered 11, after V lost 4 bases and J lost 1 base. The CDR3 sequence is CASSSGTGGTFYNYGYTF. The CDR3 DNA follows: TGTGCCAGCAGTTCCGGGACAGGGGGGACATTCTATAACTATGGCTACACCTTC.

Here the CDR3 reads CAQTVSYEQYV. As DNA, the CDR3 is TGTGCCCAGACTGTTTCCTACGAGCAGTACGTC. The chain recombines TRBV28 with TRBJ2-7, with D unresolved. From germline, CDR1 is MDHEN and CDR2 SYDVKM. The CDR3 contains 11 residues. Trimming took 11 bases from V and 1 from J, leaving 9 bases between them.

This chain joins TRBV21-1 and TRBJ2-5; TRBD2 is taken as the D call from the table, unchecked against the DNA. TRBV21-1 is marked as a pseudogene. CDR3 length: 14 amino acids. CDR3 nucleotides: TGTGCCAGCAGCAAAACTGCCCCCCCGTGGACCCAGTACTTC. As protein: CASSKTAPPWTQYF.

CDR3 in DNA: TGTGCCAGTTCCCAGGAAGGCAGGGGAGTTCGGACCGGGGAGCTGTTTTTT. This translates into CASSQEGRGVRTGELFF. This chain uses TRBV19 with TRBJ2-2; a possible D gene is TRBD1 (6 bases). V lost 8 bases and J lost 5, with 24 bases in between. CDR3 size: 17 residues. The germline gives CDR1 LNHDA, CDR2 SQIVND (reference sequence). Together with reference TRBV19 and TRBJ2-2, the CDR3 gives the full variable domain: DGGITQSPKYLFRKEGQNVTLSCEQNLNHDAMYWYRQDPGQGLRLIYYSQIVNDFQKGDIAEGYSVSREKKESFPLTVTSAQKNPTAFYLCASSQEGRGVRTGELFFGEGSRLTVL.

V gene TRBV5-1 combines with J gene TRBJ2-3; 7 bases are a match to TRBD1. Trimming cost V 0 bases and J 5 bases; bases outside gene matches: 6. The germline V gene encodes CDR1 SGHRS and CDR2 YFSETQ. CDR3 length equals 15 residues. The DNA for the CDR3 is TGCGCCAGCAGCTTGGAAGGCAGGGGGATAGATACGCAGTATTTT. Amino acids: CASSLEGRGIDTQYF.

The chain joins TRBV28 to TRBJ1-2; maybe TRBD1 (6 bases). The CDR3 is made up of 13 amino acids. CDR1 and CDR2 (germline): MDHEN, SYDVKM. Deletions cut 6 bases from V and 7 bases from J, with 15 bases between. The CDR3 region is CASRPTGLFGYTF. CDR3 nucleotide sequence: TGTGCCAGCAGGCCGACAGGTCTGTTTGGCTACACCTTC.

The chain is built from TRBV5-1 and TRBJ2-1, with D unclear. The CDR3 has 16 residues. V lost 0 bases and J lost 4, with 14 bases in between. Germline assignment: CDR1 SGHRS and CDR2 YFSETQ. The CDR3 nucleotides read TGCGCCAGCAGCTTGGCCCCGGCCGACGGATACAATGAGCAGTTCTTC. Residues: CASSLAPADGYNEQFF. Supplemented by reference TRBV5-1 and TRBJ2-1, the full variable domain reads KAGVTQTPRYLIKTRGQQVTLSCSPISGHRSVSWYQQTPGQGLQFLFEYFSETQRNKGNFPGRFSGRQFSNSRSEMNVSTLELGDSALYLCASSLAPADGYNEQFFGPGTRLTVL.

The chain's CDR3 is CASGRQGGGNTIYF. The CDR3 bases are TGTGCCAGTGGTCGACAGGGAGGTGGAAACACCATATATTTT. V gene TRBV19 combines with J gene TRBJ1-3; TRBD1 aligns across 7 bases. This CDR3 comprises 14 residues. Looked up from germline, CDR1 is LNHDA and CDR2 is SQIVND (reference sequence). Germline trimming cut 8 bases from V and 3 bases from J; bases unmatched to any gene: 7.

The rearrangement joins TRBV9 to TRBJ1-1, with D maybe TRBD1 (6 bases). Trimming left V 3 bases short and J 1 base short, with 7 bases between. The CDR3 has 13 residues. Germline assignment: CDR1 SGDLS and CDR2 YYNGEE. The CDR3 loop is CASSATGNTEAFF. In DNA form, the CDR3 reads TGTGCCAGCAGCGCGACAGGGAACACTGAAGCTTTCTTT.

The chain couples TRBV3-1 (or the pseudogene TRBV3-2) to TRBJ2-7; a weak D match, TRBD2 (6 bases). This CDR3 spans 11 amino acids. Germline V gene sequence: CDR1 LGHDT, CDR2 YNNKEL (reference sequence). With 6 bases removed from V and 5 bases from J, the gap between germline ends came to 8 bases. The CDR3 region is CASRGGNEQYF. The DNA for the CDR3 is TGTGCCAGCAGGGGAGGAAACGAGCAGTACTTC.

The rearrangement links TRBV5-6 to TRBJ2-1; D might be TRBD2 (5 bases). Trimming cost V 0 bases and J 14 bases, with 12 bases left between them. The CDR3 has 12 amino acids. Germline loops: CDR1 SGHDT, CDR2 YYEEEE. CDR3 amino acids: CASSLGTAAEFF. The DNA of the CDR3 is TGTGCCAGCAGCTTGGGTACGGCAGCGGAGTTCTTC.